Listed below are T cell receptor beta chains from one sample, sequenced in a study of blood T cell repertoires in COVID-19. The assay was immunoSEQ multiplex PCR, and TCRdb's table has in-frame clones only and misses some. This table has 110,000 or so clones, around four fifths appearing once. Material for sequencing was peripheral blood. The receptors shown here come from a woman aged 40-49 years with acute or convalescent COVID-19. Both conserved end residues are part of each CDR3. A D gene is named only where the DNA matches it firmly. Size values are once, few and many counts, or a class for expanded clones, and some rows have none.

clone_size	v_call	j_call	d_call	cdr3_nt	cdr3_aa
NA	TRBV6-5	TRBJ1-5	NA	TGTGCCAGCAGTAAGAGCGATAGCAATCAGCCCCAGCATTTT	CASSKSDSNQPQHF
NA	TRBV9	TRBJ1-2	NA	TGTGCCAGCACCCCCGGGACTTATAACTATGGCTACACCTTC	CASTPGTYNYGYTF
NA	TRBV2	TRBJ1-5	TRBD1	TGTGCCAGCATCCCGGGACAGGGGAATCAGCCCCAGCATTTT	CASIPGQGNQPQHF
NA	TRBV25-1	TRBJ1-4	NA	TGTGCCAGCAGTGAATATCGTGCCGGTGAAAAACTGTTTTTT	CASSEYRAGEKLFF
NA	TRBV7-6	TRBJ2-7	TRBD2	TGTGCCAGCAGCCCCACTAGCGGGTCGGACTACCACGAGCAGTACTTC	CASSPTSGSDYHEQYF
NA	TRBV7-2	TRBJ2-1	TRBD2	TGTGCCAGCAGCTTAGCGGGAACTAGCGGGGGGGCCTTTCGGTACAATGAGCAGTTCTTC	CASSLAGTSGGAFRYNEQFF
NA	TRBV11-2	TRBJ1-3	TRBD1	TGTGCCAGCAGCTTCGGGACAGCGGGAAACACCATATATTTT	CASSFGTAGNTIYF
NA	TRBV9	TRBJ1-2	TRBD1	TGTGCCAGCAGCTTACAGGGGGTACGAGGCTACACCTTC	CASSLQGVRGYTF
NA	TRBV30	TRBJ1-1	TRBD1	TGTGCCTGGAGTGTCTCCCTAGGGACAGGGATATTTGAAGCTTTCTTT	CAWSVSLGTGIFEAFF
NA	TRBV18	TRBJ2-5	NA	TGTGCCAGCTCTAATATGGCCAGAGGGGGCCAAGAGACCCAGTACTTC	CASSNMARGGQETQYF
NA	TRBV27	TRBJ1-6	NA	TGTGCCAGCAGCCCTGGGTTGGCGGGGGGAGGGTGGAATTCACCCCTCCACTTT	CASSPGLAGGGWNSPLHF
NA	TRBV7-7	TRBJ2-5	TRBD2	TGTGCCAGCAGCGTAGCGGGGGGCCAAGAGACCCAGTACTTC	CASSVAGGQETQYF
NA	TRBV7-2	TRBJ2-1	NA	TGTGCCAGCAGCTTAGGGTGGGGCGGCTACAATGAGCAGTTCTTC	CASSLGWGGYNEQFF
few	TRBV2	TRBJ1-2	NA	TGTGCCAGCAGTGGGGAGGGGCGCATCCCCCCCACTGATCTCGGATCTAACTATGGCTACACCTTC	CASSGEGRIPPTDLGSNYGYTF
NA	TRBV27	TRBJ1-2	NA	TGTGCCAGCAGTCCCCGGACAGTCCAACGCGGCTATGGCTACACCTTC	CASSPRTVQRGYGYTF
NA	TRBV6-2/TRBV6-3	TRBJ2-3	TRBD2	TGTGCCAGCAGTTACGGTACTAGCGGGGGGTATACGCAGTATTTT	CASSYGTSGGYTQYF
NA	TRBV7-7	TRBJ2-7	NA	TGTGCCAGCAGCTCCTTACCCGGGGTCGAGCAGTACTTC	CASSSLPGVEQYF
NA	TRBV6-2/TRBV6-3	TRBJ1-4	NA	TGTGCCAGCAGTTACGGGCCCAAATGGAATGAAAAACTGTTTTTT	CASSYGPKWNEKLFF
NA	TRBV11-3	TRBJ1-2	TRBD1	TGTGCCAGCAGCGGAACAGGGGGTTATGGCTACACCTTC	CASSGTGGYGYTF
NA	TRBV7-9	TRBJ2-1	NA	TGTGCCAGCAGCTTAGCCGGGGGAAACAATGAGCAGTTCTTC	CASSLAGGNNEQFF
NA	TRBV6-5	TRBJ2-1	TRBD2	TGTGCCAGCAAAACTCCGGGACTAGTAAATGAGCAGTTCTTC	CASKTPGLVNEQFF
NA	TRBV10-1	TRBJ2-3	NA	TGCGCCAGCAGGCTGACTATGTCGAGCACAGATACGCAGTATTTT	CASRLTMSSTDTQYF
NA	TRBV25-1	TRBJ2-6	NA	TGTGCCAGCAGTGATCGTATTGGGGCCAACGTCCTGACTTTC	CASSDRIGANVLTF
NA	TRBV3-1/TRBV3-2	TRBJ1-2	TRBD1	TGTGCCAGCAGCGGATCGGACAGGGGGTTCTATGGCTACACCTTC	CASSGSDRGFYGYTF
once	TRBV10-3	TRBJ1-2	NA	TGTGCCATCAGTGGAGGACAGACGGGTACTGGGTATGGCTACACCTTC	CAISGGQTGTGYGYTF
NA	TRBV2	TRBJ2-5	NA	TGTGCCAGCAGTGCAGGGGACAAGCGGGGAGAGACCCAGTACTTC	CASSAGDKRGETQYF
NA	TRBV7-2	TRBJ1-1	NA	TGTGCCAGCAGCTCCTACTCAAGGGGAGCTTTCTTT	CASSSYSRGAFF
NA	TRBV4-1	TRBJ1-2	TRBD1	TGCGCCAGCAGCCAAGATGGGACAGGGGGACAAGGCTACACCTTC	CASSQDGTGGQGYTF
NA	TRBV21-1	TRBJ2-1	NA	TGTGCCAGCAGCCCGGAGCATGAGCAGTTCTTC	CASSPEHEQFF
NA	TRBV3-1/TRBV3-2	TRBJ2-2	NA	TGTGCCAGCAGCCAAGGAGGGTCCACCGGGGAGCTGTTTTTT	CASSQGGSTGELFF
NA	TRBV18	TRBJ2-7	NA	TGTGCCAGCTCACCTTTACTCTCCGGGGTGGGTAACGAGCAGTACTTC	CASSPLLSGVGNEQYF
NA	TRBV19	TRBJ1-1	NA	TGTGCCAGTAGTATAGATACGGGGACTGAAGCTTTCTTT	CASSIDTGTEAFF
few	TRBV30	TRBJ1-2	NA	TGTGCCTGGAGCACCGAGAGGGGAGGTGCTGGCTACACCTTC	CAWSTERGGAGYTF
NA	TRBV30	TRBJ1-3	TRBD1	TGTGCCAGGGGACAGGGAGAAACCATATATTTT	CARGQGETIYF
NA	TRBV3-1/TRBV3-2	TRBJ2-7	TRBD1	TGTGCCAGCAGCCAAGAGGGGACAGCCTACGAGCAGTACTTC	CASSQEGTAYEQYF
NA	TRBV5-1	TRBJ2-7	NA	TGCGCCAGCAGCTTGGGCGGCCCCCAATACTTC	CASSLGGPQYF
NA	TRBV7-2	TRBJ2-7	TRBD2	TGTGCCAGCAGCCAAACTAGCGGGGGGACTAGCTACGAGCAGTACTTC	CASSQTSGGTSYEQYF
NA	TRBV2	TRBJ2-7	TRBD1	TGTGCCAGCAGTGAAAGGGACAGCCGTTTCTCCTACGAGCAGTACTTC	CASSERDSRFSYEQYF
once	TRBV15	TRBJ1-4	TRBD1	TGTGCCACCAGCAGAGGGACCGGGACAGAAGGCAAGAAACTGTTTTTT	CATSRGTGTEGKKLFF
NA	TRBV7-2	TRBJ2-5	TRBD2	TGTGCCAGCAGCTCAGCCGGACTAGCGGGGGGGACAATCCAAGAGACCCAGTACTTC	CASSSAGLAGGTIQETQYF
once	TRBV9	TRBJ2-7	NA	TGTGCCAGCAGCGCCCGGCGGGATAACTACGAGCAGTACTTC	CASSARRDNYEQYF
NA	TRBV2	TRBJ1-2	TRBD1	TGTGCCAGCAGAATGACCACAGGGGGACAATATGGCTACACCTTC	CASRMTTGGQYGYTF
NA	TRBV19	TRBJ1-2	NA	TGTGCCAGTAATCAGGGCAGGGCCTATGGCTACACCTTC	CASNQGRAYGYTF
NA	TRBV4-1	TRBJ2-7	TRBD2	TGCGCCAGCAGCCACCCTAGCGGGGGGAGTTACGAGCAGTACTTC	CASSHPSGGSYEQYF
NA	TRBV5-6	TRBJ2-3	NA	TGTGCCAGCAGCTTGGACAGGGTGAGGGATACGCAGTATTTT	CASSLDRVRDTQYF
once	TRBV6-5	TRBJ2-2	NA	TGTGCCAGCATGACAGTGGGTGTTAACGGGGAGCTGTTTTTT	CASMTVGVNGELFF